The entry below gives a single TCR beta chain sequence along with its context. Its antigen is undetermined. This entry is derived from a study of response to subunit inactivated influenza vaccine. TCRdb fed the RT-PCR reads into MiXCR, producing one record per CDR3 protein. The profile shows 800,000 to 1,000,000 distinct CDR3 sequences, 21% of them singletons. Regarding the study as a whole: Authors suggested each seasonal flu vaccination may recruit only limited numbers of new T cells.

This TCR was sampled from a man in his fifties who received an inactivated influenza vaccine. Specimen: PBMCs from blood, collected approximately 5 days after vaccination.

The CDR3 region is CASSPVPGTGITTGELFF. The CDR3 DNA reads as TGTGCCAGCAGCCCCGTTCCCGGGACAGGGATCACCACCGGGGAGCTGTTTTTT. The chain combines TRBV4-2 with TRBJ2-2; TRBD1 aligns across 9 bases. This CDR3 has 18 residues. Per germline, CDR1 LGHNA and CDR2 YNFKEQ. V lost 4 bases and J lost 4; bases outside the gene matches: 13.